A single sample gave rise to the 13 T cell receptor beta chains below, sequenced in a study of identical twins. TCRdb ran MiXCR on the 5' RACE reads and lists one entry per CDR3 protein. The sample has fewer than 500,000 distinct CDR3 sequences, more than 13% seen once; the top ten hold 0.8% to 1%. These same records also appear under a second study, on yellow fever vaccine responses in identical twins.

Sequencing used CD4+ T cells sorted from blood. The receptors stem from a woman under 30 in good health.

In its sample, this clonotype was seen a few times. The V gene is TRBV18, the J gene TRBJ2-7, with 9 bases aligning to TRBD1. V shed 3 bases and J 4 bases; nucleotides not matched to a gene: 10. The germline gives CDR1 KGHSH, CDR2 LQKENI. The length of the CDR3 is 16 residues. The CDR3 nucleotides read TGTGCCAGCTCACCTCGAAGGGGGGACAGGGAGTACGAGCAGTACTTC. Translating gives CASSPRRGDREYEQYF.

This chain uses TRBV20-1 with TRBJ1-2, with 9 bases fitting TRBD1. The CDR3 is 13 residues long. V gave up 6 bases and J gave up 7 bases; unmatched junction bases: 9. Germline loops: CDR1 DFQATT, CDR2 SNEGSKA (reference sequence). CDR3 sequence reads: CSALQGAGIGYTF. The DNA for the CDR3 is TGCAGTGCGTTACAGGGGGCGGGTATTGGCTACACCTTC.

This chain joins TRBV12-3 or TRBV12-4 and TRBJ2-7; 12 bases are a match to TRBD2. Trimming cost V 1 base and J 0 bases; bases outside gene matches: 4. The CDR3 covers 17 residues. CDR3 sequence (DNA): TGTGCCAGCAGTTTAGTACTAGCGGGAGGCAGCTCCTACGAGCAGTACTTC. This encodes CASSLVLAGGSSYEQYF.

This clonotype has ten or more counts. The V and J genes are TRBV3-1 and TRBJ2-2; no definite D call. CDR3 length equals 13 residues. In germline, CDR1 is LGHDT, CDR2 YNNKEL (reference sequence). V was pared by 4 bases and J by 3 bases, with 6 bases between. CDR3 DNA: TGTGCCAGCAGCCCCCGAGACACCGGGGAGCTGTTTTTT. It yields the protein CASSPRDTGELFF. Variable domain in full (rest from reference TRBV3-1 and TRBJ2-2): DTAVSQTPKYLVTQMGNDKSIKCEQNLGHDTMYWYKQDSKKFLKIMFSYNNKELIINETVPNRFSPKSPDKAHLNLHINSLELGDSAVYFCASSPRDTGELFFGEGSRLTVL.

The chain carries TRBV3-1 and TRBJ2-5; D may be TRBD1 (6 bases). CDR3 length equals 14 residues. Germline CDR1 LGHDT, CDR2 YNNKEL (reference sequence). The V end lost 1 base, the J end lost 5 bases, and 11 bases lay between the germline ends. CDR3 protein: CASSQVQGRETQYF. CDR3 sequence (DNA): TGTGCCAGCAGCCAAGTTCAGGGGCGGGAGACCCAGTACTTC.

This clonotype was observed a handful of times. The V gene is TRBV6-1, the J gene TRBJ2-1, with 11 bases lining up with TRBD1. V was clipped by 5 bases and J by 3 bases; unmatched bases: 9. CDR3 size: 17 residues. Germline assignment: CDR1 MNHNS and CDR2 SASEGT. As DNA, the CDR3 is TGTGCCAGCAGTCGCCCGACCGGGACAGGGGGCTACAATGAGCAGTTCTTC. Its protein is CASSRPTGTGGYNEQFF.

The CDR3 region has the DNA TGTGCCAGCAGCCAGCGCGGGGGATGGGCAGATACGCAGTATTTT. It encodes CASSQRGGWADTQYF. J is TRBJ2-3 and V is TRBV3-1; TRBD2 aligns across 7 bases. The trim removed 3 bases at V and 4 bases at J, leaving 7 bases unmatched. The V gene's germline CDR1 is LGHDT and CDR2 YNNKEL (reference sequence). The CDR3 extends over 15 amino acids.

This clonotype was seen repeatedly, ten times or more. The chain links TRBV28 to TRBJ1-5; no clear D. The germline V gene encodes CDR1 MDHEN and CDR2 SYDVKM. Deletions cut 7 bases from V and 5 bases from J, with 12 bases between. The CDR3 totals 13 residues. The CDR3 sequence is CASKRNQDQPQHF. The CDR3 DNA follows: TGTGCCAGCAAACGGAACCAGGATCAGCCCCAGCATTTT.

This clonotype was detected a few times. The chain carries TRBV6-1 and TRBJ2-7; D remains ambiguous. The CDR3 is made up of 13 amino acids. Per germline, CDR1 MNHNS and CDR2 SASEGT. V was trimmed by 1 base and J by 7 bases, leaving 11 bases between them. This CDR3 is CASSEVRAGEQYF. In DNA, the CDR3 is TGTGCCAGCAGTGAAGTAAGAGCCGGGGAGCAGTACTTC.

Worth noting for this clonotype: At one boundary the junction diverges from the germline segment, which might be a read error. The rearrangement uses TRBV12-3 or TRBV12-4 and TRBJ2-5, with TRBD2 matching 15 bases. The length of the CDR3 is 17 residues. The CDR3 sequence: CVSSLPGTSGGRETQYF. CDR3 in DNA: TGTGTCAGCAGTTTACCCGGGACTAGCGGGGGGCGGGAGACCCAGTACTTC.

This clonotype turned up a few times. The CDR3 loop reads CASSQATPGGTDTQYF. The CDR3 DNA sequence: TGTGCCAGCAGCCAAGCAACCCCGGGCGGAACAGATACGCAGTATTTT. V usage is TRBV4-2 and J usage is TRBJ2-3; D gene unclear. CDR1 LGHNA and CDR2 YNFKEQ come from the germline V gene. V was cut by 1 base and J by 3 bases, with 14 bases left in between. This CDR3 has 16 amino acids.

This clonotype was detected ten times or more. The chain links TRBV7-9 to TRBJ1-5, with D possibly being TRBD1 (6 bases). V gave up 5 bases and J gave up 0 bases, with 8 bases separating them. The CDR3 loop spans 14 amino acids. CDR1 is SEHNR, CDR2 FQNEAQ, per germline (reference sequence). The CDR3 coding sequence is TGTGCCAGCAGCCCGGACAGTAGCAATCAGCCCCAGCATTTT. Its translation: CASSPDSSNQPQHF. Combining the CDR3 with reference TRBV7-9 and TRBJ1-5 gives the whole variable domain DTGVSQNPRHKITKRGQNVTFRCDPISEHNRLYWYRQTLGQGPEFLTYFQNEAQLEKSRLLSDRFSAERPKGSFSTLEIQRTEQGDSAMYLCASSPDSSNQPQHFGDGTRLSIL.

There are many counts of this clonotype. The genes are TRBV7-2 and TRBJ2-7; D is perhaps TRBD1 (6 bases). Germline assignment: CDR1 SGHTA and CDR2 FQGNSA. V was pared by 1 base and J by 3 bases, with 13 bases between. CDR3 length equals 15 residues. CDR3 nucleotide sequence: TGTGCCAGCAGCTTAGGCGCAGGACAGATCTACGAGCAGTACTTC. This translates into CASSLGAGQIYEQYF. Combining the CDR3 with reference TRBV7-2 and TRBJ2-7 gives the whole variable domain GAGVSQSPSNKVTEKGKDVELRCDPISGHTALYWYRQSLGQGLEFLIYFQGNSAPDKSGLPSDRFSAERTGGSVSTLTIQRTQQEDSAVYLCASSLGAGQIYEQYFGPGTRLTVT.